This T cell receptor (beta chain) emerged from a study of blood T cells in healthy people across ages. Findings and caveats of the study: Researchers report that TCR beta diversity correlated strongly with naive T cell percentage.

The CDR3 contains 15 residues. V dropped 0 bases and J dropped 7; count of bases not matched to a gene: 6. Next came a second PCR, run for about 6 to 12 cycles, which used a sample-barcoded 5' primer along with a J-beta primer mix. TCRdb re-analysed the 5' RACE reads in MiXCR, keeping a single row per CDR3 protein. This sample has around 850,000 distinct CDR3 sequences, with about 37% found just once. This clonotype came up a few times. Its specificity is not known. Every sample had a minimum of 6 million PBMCs isolated. The genes are TRBV12-3 or TRBV12-4 and TRBJ2-1; 7 nucleotides align to TRBD2. The TCR was taken from a man between 18 and 35 years old in good health. Sequenced material: blood. DNA for the CDR3: TGTGCCAGCAGTTTAGCGGGGGGGGTAAAGAATGAGCAGTTCTTC. Amino acid sequence: CASSLAGGVKNEQFF.